Presented here are 32 T cell receptor beta chains from one specimen sequenced in a study of cytomegalovirus exposure and HLA in healthy donors. The PCR employed 60 Vbeta primers together with 13 Jbeta primers. The assay was immunoSEQ multiplex PCR, and TCRdb's table has in-frame clones only and misses some. The data hold over 40,000 clones, with around three quarters observed a single time. The source material was PBMCs. All receptors derive from a man in his thirties or forties in good health and CMV-seronegative.

This clone was found a few times. The rearrangement uses TRBV5-1 and TRBJ2-3; 7 positions match TRBD1. The germline V gene encodes CDR1 SGHRS and CDR2 YFSETQ. This CDR3 spans 15 amino acids. With V trimmed by 4 bases and J by 0 bases, 5 bases remained unmatched. DNA of the CDR3: TGCGCCAGCAGCGACAGGGACAGCAGCACAGATACGCAGTATTTT. This codes for CASSDRDSSTDTQYF. The whole variable domain, filled in from reference TRBV5-1 and TRBJ2-3, reads KAGVTQTPRYLIKTRGQQVTLSCSPISGHRSVSWYQQTPGQGLQFLFEYFSETQRNKGNFPGRFSGRQFSNSRSEMNVSTLELGDSALYLCASSDRDSSTDTQYFGPGTRLTVL.

The chain has TRBV10-3 and TRBJ1-6; D possibly corresponds to TRBD1 (5 bases). Trimming took off 0 bases at V and 14 bases at J, with 14 bases between the two ends. The CDR3 covers 14 residues. CDR1 is ENHRY and CDR2 is SYGVKD in the germline V gene. As DNA, the CDR3 is TGTGCCATCAGTGAGTCGGGGGGTGCCCGGGCCCTCCACTTT. This sequence encodes CAISESGGARALHF.

V and J are TRBV7-2 and TRBJ2-7, with 11 nucleotides matching TRBD2. Losses at the gene ends were 6 bases for V and 1 base for J; bases not matched to a gene: 5. Germline-derived CDR1 and CDR2 are SGHTA and FQGNSA. The CDR3 sequence is 15 residues long. The CDR3 loop is CASSSTSGGSYEQYF. Here the CDR3 DNA reads TGTGCCAGCAGTTCTACTAGCGGGGGATCCTACGAGCAGTACTTC.

In the case of this clone: The missing conserved phenylalanine or tryptophan at the end of this CDR3 makes a read error likely. V usage is TRBV4-1 and J usage is TRBJ1-5, with D possibly matching TRBD1 (5 bases). Looked up from germline, CDR1 is MGHRA and CDR2 is YSYEKL. Trimming stripped 1 base from V and 9 bases from J, with 16 bases between. This CDR3 region has 15 residues. CDR3 sequence reads: CASSQGEGAEWPQHV. CDR3 DNA: TGCGCCAGCAGCCAAGGGGAAGGGGCAGAATGGCCCCAGCATGTT.

This chain links TRBV6-1 with TRBJ1-5, with D maybe TRBD1 (5 bases). Per the germline V gene, CDR1 is MNHNS and CDR2 is SASEGT. Trimming removed 0 bases at V and 3 bases at J, with 12 bases between. CDR3 length: 16 amino acids. CDR3 coding DNA: TGTGCCAGCAGTGAAGCGCAGGGCAGAATCAATCAGCCCCAGCATTTT. This translates into CASSEAQGRINQPQHF.

The gene calls are TRBV14 and TRBJ1-1; perhaps TRBD1 as D (6 bases). V lost 8 bases and J lost 3, with 10 bases in between. This CDR3 is 12 amino acids long. The V gene's germline CDR1 is SGHDN and CDR2 FVKESK. DNA of the CDR3: TGTGCCAGCGGGGGCTGGGACACTGAAGCTTTCTTT. This encodes CASGGWDTEAFF.

This rearrangement joins TRBV30 to TRBJ1-5, with TRBD1 matching 8 bases. Unmatched junction bases numbered 9, after V lost 3 bases and J lost 2 bases. CDR1 is GTSNPN and CDR2 is SVGIG in the germline V gene (reference sequence). This CDR3 contains 16 residues. The CDR3 region is CAWSGTGGTGNQPQHF. Here the CDR3 DNA reads TGTGCCTGGAGCGGGACAGGAGGAACGGGCAATCAGCCCCAGCATTTT.

The V call is TRBV5-1, the J call TRBJ2-3; D gene unclear. Trimming took 4 bases from V and 4 from J, leaving 13 bases between them. This CDR3 is built from 14 residues. CDR1 and CDR2 from the germline V gene are SGHRS and YFSETQ. The CDR3 spells CASSTQSASDTQYF. CDR3 bases: TGCGCCAGCAGCACGCAGAGCGCCTCAGATACGCAGTATTTT.

DNA for the CDR3: TGTGCCAGCAGCTTATTTTCTAACTCCTACGAGCAGTACTTC. Translation gives CASSLFSNSYEQYF. The chain couples TRBV7-6 to TRBJ2-7; D is ambiguous. V lost 2 bases and J lost 0, with 8 bases in between. CDR3 length: 14 amino acids. Per germline, CDR1 SGHVS and CDR2 FNYEAQ.

This clone has only a few counts. V is TRBV6-1 and J is TRBJ2-5; 11 nucleotides line up with TRBD1. The CDR3 is made up of 14 amino acids. The J segment lost 5 bases and the V segment lost 8 bases, leaving 7 bases of the junction unmatched. Looked up from germline, CDR1 is MNHNS and CDR2 is SASEGT. In DNA, the CDR3 is TGTGCCAGCGCCTGGACAGGGGGCTTGGAGACCCAGTACTTC. Protein: CASAWTGGLETQYF.

The rearrangement links TRBV7-9 to TRBJ2-3, with 7 bases that match TRBD2. The CDR3 contains 15 residues. Germline V CDR1 and CDR2: SEHNR, FQNEAQ (reference sequence). The V and J ends lost 3 bases and 0 bases, in that order; junction bases with no gene match: 3. CDR3 DNA: TGTGCCAGCAGCTTCCGGGGGGATAGCACAGATACGCAGTATTTT. Translation gives CASSFRGDSTDTQYF.

This clone was seen once. The chain links TRBV21-1 to TRBJ2-2; no DNA check was done on the table's D call, TRBD2. TRBV21-1 is termed a pseudogene. The CDR3 length is 17 residues. The CDR3: CASSKGSPGLGGGELFF. For the CDR3, the DNA is TGTGCCAGCAGCAAAGGGAGTCCGGGACTAGGAGGCGGGGAGCTGTTTTTT.

This sequence joins TRBV5-1 and TRBJ2-1, with 8 nucleotides matching TRBD2. This CDR3 contains 16 residues. V shed 0 bases, J shed 2 bases, and the junction held 4 bases outside the gene matches. CDR1 and CDR2 from the germline V gene are SGHRS and YFSETQ. CDR3 in DNA: TGCGCCAGCAGCTTGGGTACTAGCGGACCCTACAATGAGCAGTTCTTC. Residues: CASSLGTSGPYNEQFF.

This rearrangement joins TRBV7-8 to TRBJ2-7; D is possibly TRBD2 (5 bases). Trimming left V 1 base short and J 6 bases short, with 22 bases between. CDR3 size: 17 residues. The V gene's germline CDR1 is SGHVS and CDR2 FQNEAQ. As DNA, the CDR3 is TGTGCCAGCAGCTTAGTTCGGGGTACGAAGCCTCCTGGCGAGCAGTACTTC. Amino acid sequence: CASSLVRGTKPPGEQYF.

This chain connects TRBV6-1 to TRBJ2-5; tentatively, D is TRBD2 (5 bases). V shed 1 base and J shed 7 bases, with 10 bases lying between them. Germline V gives CDR1 MNHNS, CDR2 SASEGT. The CDR3 extends over 13 amino acids. The CDR3 nucleotides read TGTGCCAGCAGTGAAGGGGAGTCGGGGACCCAGTACTTC. Protein product: CASSEGESGTQYF.

The chain has TRBV11-2 and TRBJ2-3; 7 bases map to TRBD2. Trimming at V came to 2 bases and at J to 4 bases, leaving 6 bases not matched to a gene. The CDR3 is made up of 15 amino acids. Per germline, CDR1 SGHAT and CDR2 FQNNGV. This CDR3 reads CASSLLWGGADTQYF. The CDR3 DNA sequence: TGTGCCAGCAGCTTACTATGGGGGGGGGCAGATACGCAGTATTTT.

This clone has only one observation. This chain links TRBV11-2 with TRBJ2-5; TRBD1 might be the D (8 bases). The CDR3 runs 15 residues. Trimming shortened V by 5 bases and J by 0 bases, and 13 bases separated the two germline ends. CDR1 and CDR2 from the germline V gene are SGHAT and FQNNGV. The CDR3 DNA sequence: TGTGCCAGCAGCCCACAGGGGGGGTACCAAGAGACCCAGTACTTC. It yields the protein CASSPQGGYQETQYF.

This clone was counted only a few times. V and J are TRBV6-6 and TRBJ2-2, with D unresolved. There are 14 residues in the CDR3. Trimming took off 6 bases at V and 6 bases at J, with 14 bases between the two ends. Germline V gene data show CDR1 as MNHNY and CDR2 as SVGAGI (reference sequence). CDR3 in amino acids: CASSRRSVPGELFF. The CDR3 bases are TGTGCCAGCAGCCGCCGTAGTGTCCCCGGGGAGCTGTTTTTT.

The chain recombines TRBV2 with TRBJ1-2, with TRBD1 identical over 7 bases. V was pared by 3 bases and J by 5 bases, with 6 bases of the junction left unmatched. Germline-derived CDR1 and CDR2 are SNHLY and FYNNEI. This CDR3 has 14 amino acids. CDR3 sequence (DNA): TGTGCCAGCAGTGAGAAGGGGGCGGGTTATGGCTACACCTTC. Translating it yields CASSEKGAGYGYTF.

The chain has TRBV29-1 and TRBJ2-5; 10 bases agree with TRBD1. This CDR3 spans 14 amino acids. The V segment lost 5 bases and the J segment 5 bases; nucleotides outside the gene matches: 8. Germline CDR1 and CDR2: SQVTM and ANQGSEA. The chain's CDR3 is CSVMGGTGVETQYF. DNA of the CDR3: TGCAGCGTTATGGGTGGGACAGGGGTCGAGACCCAGTACTTC.

This chain joins TRBV12-1 and TRBJ2-7; the table's D call of TRBD2 was not tested on the DNA. TRBV12-1 is listed as a pseudogene. This CDR3 comprises 16 residues. CDR3 DNA: TGTGCCAGCAGCTCCCGGAGGGAAGCGGGGGGGTACGAGCAGTACTTC. It yields the protein CASSSRREAGGYEQYF.

The V and J genes are TRBV6-5 and TRBJ2-7; D not resolved. The CDR3 totals 11 residues. Trimming stripped 4 bases from V and 5 bases from J, with 6 bases between. Germline CDR1 and CDR2: MNHEY and SVGAGI. This CDR3 reads CASSFSNEQYF. Written as DNA, the CDR3 is TGTGCCAGCAGTTTTAGTAACGAGCAGTACTTC.

The rearrangement links TRBV27 to TRBJ1-5; D possibly corresponds to TRBD1 (6 bases). The CDR3 totals 16 residues. Per germline, CDR1 MNHEY and CDR2 SMNVEV (reference sequence). The V and J ends lost 5 bases and 3 bases respectively, with 17 bases between them. For the CDR3, the DNA is TGTGCCAGCAGTCCCGGACTCGACAGGACCAATCAGCCCCAGCATTTT. Translation gives CASSPGLDRTNQPQHF.

As to this clone: One junction end disagrees with the germline gene, perhaps due to a read error. Other DNA sequences in this specimen translate into the identical CDR3. V is TRBV29-1 and J is TRBJ2-2, with 12 positions matching TRBD2. Germline-derived CDR1 and CDR2 are SQVTM and ANQGSEA. CDR3 size: 14 residues. CDR3 DNA: TGCAGCGTTGAAACTAGCGGGAGGACCGGGGAGTTGTTTTTT. Translating gives CSVETSGRTGELFF.

J is TRBJ2-5 and V is TRBV6-5; 9 bases align to TRBD1. CDR1 is MNHEY, CDR2 SVGAGI, per germline. The CDR3 sequence is 14 residues long. V dropped 7 bases and J dropped 2; count of bases not matched to a gene: 5. The CDR3 loop is CASKPGTGQETQYF. CDR3 nucleotides: TGTGCCAGCAAACCAGGGACAGGGCAAGAGACCCAGTACTTC.

This clone was seen a few times. This sequence joins TRBV2 and TRBJ1-1; 10 nucleotides agree with TRBD1. Germline trimming cut 6 bases from V and 5 bases from J; bases unmatched to any gene: 9. Germline CDR1 reads SNHLY; CDR2 reads FYNNEI. This CDR3 has 15 residues. In nucleotides, the CDR3 is TGTGCCAGCAGAGGAACGGACAGGGGGGGAACTGAAGCTTTCTTT. Translated, it gives CASRGTDRGGTEAFF.

This clone was seen just once. The rearrangement uses TRBV6-1 and TRBJ2-1; 8 nucleotides agree with TRBD2. The CDR3 length is 16 residues. Germline trimming cut 1 base from V and 2 bases from J; bases unmatched to any gene: 4. Germline CDR1 is MNHNS and CDR2 is SASEGT. The CDR3 sequence: CASSEGRLATYNEQFF. The CDR3 DNA reads TGTGCCAGCAGTGAAGGGAGACTAGCGACCTACAATGAGCAGTTCTTC.

The V call is TRBV30, the J call TRBJ1-5; 7 bases match TRBD1. Germline loops: CDR1 GTSNPN, CDR2 SVGIG (reference sequence). Trimming removed 1 base from V and 7 bases from J; junction bases left unmatched: 19. This CDR3 is built from 18 residues. The CDR3 region is CAWSAPMLTGNLGQPQHF. The CDR3 DNA reads TGTGCCTGGAGTGCACCTATGCTGACAGGGAATCTTGGACAGCCCCAGCATTTT.

In DNA form, the CDR3 reads TGTGCCAGCACGAAGACAGGGGGAGGCACAGATACGCAGTATTTT. This translates into CASTKTGGGTDTQYF. The chain recombines TRBV18 with TRBJ2-3, with 9 bases matching TRBD1. CDR1 and CDR2 (germline): KGHSH, LQKENI. The CDR3 covers 15 residues. The V gene end was trimmed by 8 bases and the J gene end by 1 base; junction bases not matched to a gene: 7.

This clone came up once. The chain is built from TRBV6-5 and TRBJ2-7; 10 bases fit TRBD2. After removal of 5 bases from V and 4 bases from J, the junction contained 5 bases not matched to a gene. The length of the CDR3 is 14 residues. Germline CDR1 reads MNHEY; CDR2 reads SVGAGI. The CDR3 loop is CASSQREGEYEQYF. The DNA of the CDR3 is TGTGCCAGCAGTCAGCGGGAGGGAGAGTACGAGCAGTACTTC.

The V call is TRBV4-1, the J call TRBJ2-1, with 7 bases identical to TRBD2. Germline V CDR1 and CDR2: MGHRA, YSYEKL. Trimming removed 0 bases from V and 3 bases from J; junction bases left unmatched: 2. CDR3 length equals 15 residues. The chain's CDR3 is CASSQESGVYNEQFF. The DNA of the CDR3 is TGCGCCAGCAGCCAAGAGAGCGGGGTCTACAATGAGCAGTTCTTC.

This clone was seen only a few times. This chain links TRBV27 with TRBJ1-2; 7 bases match TRBD1. The junction had 11 bases not matched to a gene; V was cut back by 7 bases and J by 0 bases. Per germline, CDR1 MNHEY and CDR2 SMNVEV (reference sequence). This CDR3 contains 16 residues. The CDR3 bases are TGTGCCAGCACCCCTCTAGCGGGACAGTCTAACTATGGCTACACCTTC. Translated: CASTPLAGQSNYGYTF.